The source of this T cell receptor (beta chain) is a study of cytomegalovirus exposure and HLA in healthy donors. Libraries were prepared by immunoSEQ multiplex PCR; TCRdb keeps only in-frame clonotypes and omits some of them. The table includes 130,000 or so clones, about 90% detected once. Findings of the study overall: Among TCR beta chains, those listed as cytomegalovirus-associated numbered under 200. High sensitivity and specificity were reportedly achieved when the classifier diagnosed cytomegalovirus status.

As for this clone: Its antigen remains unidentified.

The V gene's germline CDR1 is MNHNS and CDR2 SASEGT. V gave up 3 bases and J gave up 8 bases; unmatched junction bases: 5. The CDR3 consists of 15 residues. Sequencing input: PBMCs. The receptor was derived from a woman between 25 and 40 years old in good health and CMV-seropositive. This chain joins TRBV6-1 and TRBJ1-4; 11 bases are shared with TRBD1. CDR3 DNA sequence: TGTGCCAGCAGTGATGGACAGGGGGCGCACGAAAAACTGTTTTTT. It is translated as CASSDGQGAHEKLFF.